Below, 10 T cell receptor beta chains from the same sample are listed, as sequenced in a study of beta chain features in type 1 diabetes. Study-level points and caveats: Researchers report that Type 1 diabetes patients had moderately but significantly shorter TCRB CDR3s across all four CD4+ subsets.

Expressed TCRB transcripts got sequenced, as all isolated RNA was reverse transcribed. TCRdb's table, derived via immunoSEQ multiplex PCR, lists solely in-frame clones and lacks some. The sample includes about 340,000 clones, roughly 14% of them seen just once. The antigens for these receptors are not known. The sequenced sample was naive CD4+ T cells from blood. These receptors were obtained from a young woman with type 1 diabetes.

The rearrangement joins TRBV5-1 to TRBJ2-3, with D perhaps matching TRBD2 (5 bases). The CDR3 contains 15 residues. Deletions cut 2 bases from V and 3 bases from J, with 13 bases between. Germline values: CDR1 SGHRS, CDR2 YFSETQ. The CDR3 bases are TGCGCCAGCAGCTTCTCCGGGATCGGGACAGATACGCAGTATTTT. Amino acids: CASSFSGIGTDTQYF. The full variable domain, in which reference TRBV5-1 and TRBJ2-3 provide the parts outside the CDR3, is KAGVTQTPRYLIKTRGQQVTLSCSPISGHRSVSWYQQTPGQGLQFLFEYFSETQRNKGNFPGRFSGRQFSNSRSEMNVSTLELGDSALYLCASSFSGIGTDTQYFGPGTRLTVL.

The chain uses TRBV19 and TRBJ2-1; tentative D call: TRBD2 (6 bases). This CDR3 is 16 amino acids long. The germline V and J ends were trimmed by 3 bases and 5 bases, with 17 bases remaining between them. CDR1 LNHDA and CDR2 SQIVND come from the germline V gene (reference sequence). This CDR3 is CASSIPTSPGNNEQFF. CDR3 DNA: TGTGCCAGTAGTATCCCAACTAGCCCGGGGAACAATGAGCAGTTCTTC.

This clone was found a few times. The chain combines TRBV29-1 with TRBJ2-2, with 9 bases fitting TRBD1. The CDR3 contains 14 residues. Per the germline V gene, CDR1 is SQVTM and CDR2 is ANQGSEA. J was trimmed by 5 bases and V by 2 bases; bases with no gene match: 3. The DNA for the CDR3 is TGCAGCGTTGAACGGACAGGGGATACCGGGGAGCTGTTTTTT. It specifies CSVERTGDTGELFF.

There are a few counts of this clone. The chain carries TRBV5-1 and TRBJ1-2; perhaps TRBD1 as D (5 bases). V shed 1 base and J shed 5 bases, with 12 bases lying between them. Germline V gene lookup returns CDR1 SGHRS and CDR2 YFSETQ. CDR3 length equals 14 residues. The DNA of the CDR3 is TGCGCCAGCAGCTTGTCAGGGTCCTCTTATGGCTACACCTTC. The encoded protein is CASSLSGSSYGYTF. Supplemented by reference TRBV5-1 and TRBJ1-2, the full variable domain reads KAGVTQTPRYLIKTRGQQVTLSCSPISGHRSVSWYQQTPGQGLQFLFEYFSETQRNKGNFPGRFSGRQFSNSRSEMNVSTLELGDSALYLCASSLSGSSYGYTFGSGTRLTVV.

The chain couples TRBV18 to TRBJ2-1, with TRBD1 matching over 9 bases. Germline assignment: CDR1 KGHSH and CDR2 LQKENI. V was pared by 1 base and J by 5 bases, with 9 bases of the junction left unmatched. The CDR3 length is 17 residues. The CDR3 DNA is TGTGCCAGCTCACCACGGGGACAGGGATCCGGGAACAATGAGCAGTTCTTC. It is translated as CASSPRGQGSGNNEQFF. Combining the CDR3 with reference TRBV18 and TRBJ2-1 gives the whole variable domain NAGVMQNPRHLVRRRGQEARLRCSPMKGHSHVYWYRQLPEEGLKFMVYLQKENIIDESGMPKERFSAEFPKEGPSILRIQQVVRGDSAAYFCASSPRGQGSGNNEQFFGPGTRLTVL.

This clone was detected a few times. This chain uses TRBV5-1 with TRBJ2-5; 8 bases fit TRBD1. The CDR3 consists of 15 residues. V was clipped by 0 bases and J by 1 base; unmatched bases: 2. Germline loops: CDR1 SGHRS, CDR2 YFSETQ. The CDR3, as DNA: TGCGCCAGCAGCTTGGTGGGACAGGTCCAAGAGACCCAGTACTTC. This translates into CASSLVGQVQETQYF.

This clone was seen a few times. The chain is built from TRBV19 and TRBJ1-5, with no clear D. Germline V gene data show CDR1 as LNHDA and CDR2 as SQIVND (reference sequence). The CDR3 is made up of 14 amino acids. The V end lost 5 bases, the J end lost 5 bases, and 13 bases lay between the germline ends. CDR3 DNA: TGTGCCAGTAGTGTTTCATATAGTCATCAGCCCCAGCATTTT. As protein: CASSVSYSHQPQHF.

The gene calls are TRBV5-1 and TRBJ2-1, with D maybe TRBD2 (5 bases). V shed 1 base and J shed 7 bases, with 12 bases lying between them. Germline loops: CDR1 SGHRS, CDR2 YFSETQ. This CDR3 is 14 amino acids long. CDR3 protein: CASSLRSSGNEQFF. Here the CDR3 DNA reads TGCGCCAGCAGCTTGCGTAGCTCGGGGAATGAGCAGTTCTTC.

The CDR3 is CASSTGVSGNTIYF. The CDR3 DNA is TGCGCCAGCAGCACAGGAGTCTCTGGAAACACCATATATTTT. V is TRBV5-1 and J is TRBJ1-3; perhaps TRBD1 as D (5 bases). There are 14 residues in the CDR3. Germline values: CDR1 SGHRS, CDR2 YFSETQ. The germline V and J ends were trimmed by 4 bases and 0 bases, with 8 bases remaining between them. The whole variable domain, filled in from reference TRBV5-1 and TRBJ1-3, reads KAGVTQTPRYLIKTRGQQVTLSCSPISGHRSVSWYQQTPGQGLQFLFEYFSETQRNKGNFPGRFSGRQFSNSRSEMNVSTLELGDSALYLCASSTGVSGNTIYFGEGSWLTVV.

V gene TRBV5-4 combines with J gene TRBJ1-1; no clear D gene. The ends were cut back, 4 bases at V and 0 bases at J, with 7 bases in the middle. There are 13 residues in the CDR3. In germline, CDR1 is SGHNT, CDR2 YYREEE (reference sequence). CDR3 DNA sequence: TGTGCCAGCAGCCGAGGGATGAACACTGAAGCTTTCTTT. Amino acid sequence: CASSRGMNTEAFF.